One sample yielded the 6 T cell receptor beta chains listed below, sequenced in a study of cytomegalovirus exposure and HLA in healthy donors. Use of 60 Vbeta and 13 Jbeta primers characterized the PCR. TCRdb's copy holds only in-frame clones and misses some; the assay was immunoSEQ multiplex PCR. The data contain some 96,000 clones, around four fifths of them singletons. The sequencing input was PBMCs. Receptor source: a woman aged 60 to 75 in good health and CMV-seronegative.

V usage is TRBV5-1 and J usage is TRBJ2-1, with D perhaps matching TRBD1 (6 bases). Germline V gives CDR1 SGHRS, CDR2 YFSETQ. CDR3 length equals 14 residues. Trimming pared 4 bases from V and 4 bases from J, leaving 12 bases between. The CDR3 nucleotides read TGCGCCAGCAGCGGGGTGGGGGCTTACAATGAGCAGTTCTTC. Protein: CASSGVGAYNEQFF.

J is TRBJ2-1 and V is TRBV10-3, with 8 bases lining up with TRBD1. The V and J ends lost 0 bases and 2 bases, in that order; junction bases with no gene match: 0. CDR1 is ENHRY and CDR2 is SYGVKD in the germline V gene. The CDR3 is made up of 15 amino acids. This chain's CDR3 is CAISESTGAYNEQFF. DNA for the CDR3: TGTGCCATCAGTGAGTCGACAGGGGCCTACAATGAGCAGTTCTTC.

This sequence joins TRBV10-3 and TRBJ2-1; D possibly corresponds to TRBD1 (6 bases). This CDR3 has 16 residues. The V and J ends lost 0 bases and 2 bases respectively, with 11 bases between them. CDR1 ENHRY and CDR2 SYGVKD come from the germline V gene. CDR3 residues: CAISESRGGTYNEQFF. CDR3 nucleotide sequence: TGTGCCATCAGTGAGTCCAGGGGTGGAACCTACAATGAGCAGTTCTTC.

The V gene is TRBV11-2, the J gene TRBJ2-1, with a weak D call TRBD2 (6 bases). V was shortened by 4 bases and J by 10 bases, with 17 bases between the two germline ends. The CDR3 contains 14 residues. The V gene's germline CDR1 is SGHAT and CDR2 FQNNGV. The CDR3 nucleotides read TGTGCCAGCAGCTCCAAGTGGAGGGGATGGGAGCAGTTCTTC. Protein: CASSSKWRGWEQFF.

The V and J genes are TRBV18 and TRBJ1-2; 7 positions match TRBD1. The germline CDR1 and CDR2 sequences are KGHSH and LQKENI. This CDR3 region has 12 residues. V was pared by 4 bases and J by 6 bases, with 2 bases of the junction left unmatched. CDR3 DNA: TGTGCCAGCTCACAGCAGGGGGATGGCTACACCTTC. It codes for CASSQQGDGYTF.

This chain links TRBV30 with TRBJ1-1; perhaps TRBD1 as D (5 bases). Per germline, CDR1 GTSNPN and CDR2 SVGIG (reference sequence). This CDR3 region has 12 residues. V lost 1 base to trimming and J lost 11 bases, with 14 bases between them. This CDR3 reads CAWSEGASMAFF. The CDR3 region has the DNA TGTGCCTGGAGTGAAGGGGCTTCGATGGCTTTCTTT.